The sequence of this TCR beta chain was determined in a study of blood T cells in healthy people across ages. Study-level results: Higher diversity, along with more naive CD4+ cells, distinguished long-lived donors from aged donors. Across the age range, TCR beta diversity per million T cells fell in a roughly linear way.

Trimming stripped 0 bases from V and 3 bases from J, with 18 bases between. Germline CDR1 LGHDT, CDR2 YNNKEL (reference sequence). This CDR3 contains 17 residues. Through a sample-barcoded 5' primer and a J-beta primer mix, a second PCR was run for roughly 7 to 12 cycles. Every sample produced at least 3 million CDR3-containing paired-end reads. TCRdb reprocessed the 5' RACE reads with MiXCR, giving one entry per CDR3 protein. In the table there are about 1,400,000 distinct CDR3 sequences, about 43% of which are singletons. This clonotype was picked up a small number of times. Its antigen is not known.

The receptor comes from a woman aged 18-30 years in good health. The rearrangement links TRBV3-1 to TRBJ2-7; D unclear. The sample was blood. The CDR3 DNA reads as TGTGCCAGCAGCCAAGAACCACCTTGGCGTCCAAGCTACGAGCAGTACTTC. Amino acid sequence: CASSQEPPWRPSYEQYF.